A selection of T cell receptor beta chains follows, all from one sample in a study of cytomegalovirus exposure and HLA in healthy donors. Generated by immunoSEQ multiplex PCR, the TCRdb table keeps only in-frame clones and is missing some. Of about 160,000 clones listed, roughly 88% were seen once; the top ten hold 5% to 7.5%. Sequenced: PBMCs. The receptors shown here come from a man aged 45 to 65 in good health and CMV-seropositive. The CDR3 runs from the conserved cysteine through the conserved F or W. The D gene is left open where the match is weak. Part of the rows lack a size; the others show once, few, many or a class for expanded clones.

j_gene: TRBJ1-3; abundance: NA; d_gene: NA; v_gene: TRBV5-1; CDR3aa: CASSSDSHSGNTIYF; CDR3nt: TGCGCCAGCAGCTCGGACAGCCACTCTGGAAACACCATATATTTT
j_gene: TRBJ2-1; abundance: NA; d_gene: TRBD2; v_gene: TRBV14; CDR3aa: CASSQDLAGGPPSYNEQFF; CDR3nt: TGTGCCAGCAGCCAAGATCTCGCGGGGGGGCCCCCCTCCTACAATGAGCAGTTCTTC
j_gene: TRBJ1-2; abundance: NA; d_gene: TRBD1; v_gene: TRBV5-1; CDR3aa: CASSLSERPTGANYGYTF; CDR3nt: TGCGCCAGCAGCTTGTCGGAACGTCCGACAGGGGCGAACTATGGCTACACCTTC
j_gene: TRBJ1-1; abundance: once; d_gene: TRBD1; v_gene: TRBV15; CDR3aa: CATSRVDRETEAFF; CDR3nt: TGTGCCACCAGCAGAGTTGACAGGGAGACTGAAGCTTTCTTT
j_gene: TRBJ2-1; abundance: NA; d_gene: NA; v_gene: TRBV19; CDR3aa: CAAKGRSYNEQFF; CDR3nt: TGTGCCGCAAAGGGGCGGTCCTACAATGAGCAGTTCTTC
j_gene: TRBJ2-3; abundance: NA; d_gene: NA; v_gene: TRBV6-1; CDR3aa: CASSEGLGGGVRTDTQYF; CDR3nt: TGTGCCAGCAGTGAAGGGTTGGGAGGGGGAGTGCGCACAGATACGCAGTATTTT
j_gene: TRBJ1-2; abundance: NA; d_gene: TRBD1; v_gene: TRBV30; CDR3aa: CAWSPQTGGHGYTF; CDR3nt: TGTGCCTGGAGTCCACAAACAGGGGGCCATGGCTACACCTTC
j_gene: TRBJ2-1; abundance: few; d_gene: NA; v_gene: TRBV19; CDR3aa: CASFSYNEQFF; CDR3nt: TGTGCCTCGTTCTCCTACAATGAGCAGTTCTTC
j_gene: TRBJ2-1; abundance: NA; d_gene: NA; v_gene: TRBV2; CDR3aa: CASSLTNEQFF; CDR3nt: TGTGCCAGCAGCCTAACCAATGAGCAGTTCTTC
j_gene: TRBJ1-1; abundance: few; d_gene: NA; v_gene: TRBV5-1; CDR3aa: CASSFGQGGTEAFF; CDR3nt: TGCGCCAGCAGCTTTGGGCAGGGCGGCACTGAAGCTTTCTTT
j_gene: TRBJ2-3; abundance: NA; d_gene: NA; v_gene: TRBV11-3; CDR3aa: CASSLQRRVTDTQYF; CDR3nt: TGTGCCAGCAGCCTCCAAAGGAGGGTAACAGATACGCAGTATTTT
j_gene: TRBJ2-1; abundance: once; d_gene: TRBD2; v_gene: TRBV6-5; CDR3aa: CASTSGGFNEQFF; CDR3nt: TGTGCTAGTACTAGCGGGGGATTCAATGAGCAGTTCTTC
j_gene: TRBJ2-7; abundance: few; d_gene: NA; v_gene: TRBV12-5; CDR3aa: CASGLVGGSYEQYF; CDR3nt: TGTGCTAGTGGTTTGGTCGGGGGATCCTACGAGCAGTACTTC
j_gene: TRBJ2-1; abundance: NA; d_gene: NA; v_gene: TRBV29-1; CDR3aa: CSAGQSSYNEQFF; CDR3nt: TGCAGCGCCGGACAGAGCTCCTACAATGAGCAGTTCTTC
j_gene: TRBJ1-5; abundance: NA; d_gene: NA; v_gene: TRBV2; CDR3aa: CASSEYGLNQPQHF; CDR3nt: TGTGCCAGCAGTGAGTACGGTCTGAATCAGCCCCAGCATTTT
j_gene: TRBJ1-3; abundance: NA; d_gene: NA; v_gene: TRBV11-2; CDR3aa: CASRGGTDSGNTIYF; CDR3nt: TGTGCCAGTAGGGGGGGAACGGACTCTGGAAACACCATATATTTT